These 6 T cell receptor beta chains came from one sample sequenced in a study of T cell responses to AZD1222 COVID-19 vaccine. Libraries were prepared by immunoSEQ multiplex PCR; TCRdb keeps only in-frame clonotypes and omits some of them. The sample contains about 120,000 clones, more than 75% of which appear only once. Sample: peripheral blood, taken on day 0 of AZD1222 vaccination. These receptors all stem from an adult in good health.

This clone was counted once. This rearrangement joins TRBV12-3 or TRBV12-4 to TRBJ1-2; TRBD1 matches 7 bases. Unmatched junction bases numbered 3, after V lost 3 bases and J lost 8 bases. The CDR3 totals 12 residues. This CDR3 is CASSFGRGGYTF. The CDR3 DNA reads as TGTGCCAGCAGTTTTGGCAGGGGGGGCTACACCTTC.

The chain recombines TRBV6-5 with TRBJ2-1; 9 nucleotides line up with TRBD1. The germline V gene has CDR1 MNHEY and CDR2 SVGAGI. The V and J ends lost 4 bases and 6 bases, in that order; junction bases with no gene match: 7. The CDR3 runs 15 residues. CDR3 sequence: CASSSGDRAGNEQFF. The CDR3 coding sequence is TGTGCCAGCAGTTCTGGGGACAGGGCGGGCAATGAGCAGTTCTTC.

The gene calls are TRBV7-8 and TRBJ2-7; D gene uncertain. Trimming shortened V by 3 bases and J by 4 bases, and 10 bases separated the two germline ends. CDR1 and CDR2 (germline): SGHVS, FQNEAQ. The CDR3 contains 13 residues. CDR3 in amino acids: CASSLFLQYEQYF. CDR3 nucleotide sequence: TGTGCCAGCAGCTTGTTTTTGCAGTACGAGCAGTACTTC.

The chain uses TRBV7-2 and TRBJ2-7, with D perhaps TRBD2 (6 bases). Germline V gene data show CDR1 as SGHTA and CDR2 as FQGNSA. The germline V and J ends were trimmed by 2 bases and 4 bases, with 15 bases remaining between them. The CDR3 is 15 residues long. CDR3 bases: TGTGCCAGCAGCTTAATGGCTAGCGACCCTTACGAGCAGTACTTC. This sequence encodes CASSLMASDPYEQYF.

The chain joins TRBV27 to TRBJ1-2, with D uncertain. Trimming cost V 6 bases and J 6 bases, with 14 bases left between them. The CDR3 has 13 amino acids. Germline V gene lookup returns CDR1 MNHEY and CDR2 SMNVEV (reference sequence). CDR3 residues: CASRQRWADGYTF. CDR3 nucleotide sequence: TGTGCCAGCAGACAACGGTGGGCAGATGGCTACACCTTC.

The CDR3 reads CAISGTATNEKLFF. The CDR3 region has the DNA TGTGCCATCAGTGGGACGGCAACTAATGAAAAACTGTTTTTT. The V gene is TRBV10-3, the J gene TRBJ1-4; D remains ambiguous. V lost 4 bases to trimming and J lost 0 bases, with 6 bases between them. CDR1 is ENHRY, CDR2 SYGVKD, per germline. The CDR3 contains 14 residues.